This TCR beta chain was recovered during a study of cytomegalovirus exposure and HLA in healthy donors. General study findings and limits: A list of about 160 TCR beta chains associated with cytomegalovirus was given. Clusters of TCRs from the first cohort tended to co-occur in the 95 to 150 validation repertoires (as a later analysis found). Usually a TCR sequence was rare, but some public TCRs were found in many donors.

About this clone itself: Its antigen is unidentified.

The donors were part of the validation cohort of 120 or so subjects. That cohort was separate from the first cohort, which comprised roughly 670 subjects. TCRdb's table, derived via immunoSEQ multiplex PCR, lists solely in-frame clones and lacks some. The table lists 200,000 to 250,000 clones, less than 85% of them singletons. The germline CDR1 and CDR2 sequences are SQVTM and ANQGSEA. The junction had 13 bases not matched to a gene; V was cut back by 7 bases and J by 8 bases. There are 14 residues in the CDR3. The V call is TRBV29-1, the J call TRBJ2-2, with 7 nucleotides matching TRBD2. Material for sequencing was PBMCs. The sequence was obtained from a woman aged 18-29 years in good health and CMV-seronegative. Here the CDR3 DNA reads TGCAGCGGCGGTGGCGGGAGAGGTACGGGGGAGCTGTTTTTT. Amino acid sequence: CSGGGGRGTGELFF.